A single sample gave rise to the 3 T cell receptor beta chains below, sequenced in a study of T cell clusters in autoimmune cytopenias. Tens of thousands of genome equivalents of blood DNA were amplified for TRB. One tube held mixed TRB-A and TRB-B primer pools for touch-down PCR. TCRdb re-called the multiplex PCR reads and shows each CDR3 protein once, DNA omitted. In total, the table holds fewer than 3,000 distinct CDR3 sequences. Sequenced material: peripheral blood. These receptors all come from a human donor with an autoimmune cytopenia or autoimmune hepatitis (not recorded which).

This clonotype is identified as medium-sized from frequency. The V and J genes are TRBV19 and TRBJ1-1; no DNA is available, so the TRBD1 call from TCRdb remains unchecked. The CDR3 covers 13 residues. The V gene's germline CDR1 is LNHDA and CDR2 SQIVND (reference sequence). CDR3 in amino acids: CASSITGDTEAFF.

This clonotype is identified as medium-sized from frequency. The V call is TRBV10-3, the J call TRBJ2-1; the D gene TCRdb calls, TRBD1, cannot be checked with no DNA. Germline loops: CDR1 ENHRY, CDR2 SYGVKD. The CDR3 runs to 13 residues. The CDR3 reads CAISGGVNNEQFF.

This clonotype ranks as medium-sized in terms of frequency. The genes are TRBV19 and TRBJ1-1; absent DNA, TCRdb's TRBD1 call cannot be checked. The CDR3 extends over 16 amino acids. Germline values: CDR1 LNHDA, CDR2 SQIVND (reference sequence). CDR3 sequence: CASSPSGQHRNTEAFF.